The 24 T cell receptor beta chains reported below all come from one sample, sequenced in a study of control samples from healthy donors and cancer patients (TCRdb year 2020). To prepare the library, the immunoSEQ multiplex PCR assay was applied. TCRdb holds this immuneACCESS table with in-frame rearrangements only. Some clones are missing; in checked studies, unresolved V genes explain under half, and the rest has no known cause. The sample includes 150,000 to 200,000 clones, with approximately 94% observed a single time. 1.3% of the sample is held by the ten biggest clonotypes. The material sequenced was blood. The receptors here all came from a woman aged 18 to 35 in good health.

This chain joins TRBV19 and TRBJ1-2; 12 positions agree with TRBD1. CDR3 length: 13 amino acids. V lost 8 bases to trimming and J lost 5 bases; unmatched junction nucleotides: 3. Germline-derived CDR1 and CDR2 are LNHDA and SQIVND (reference sequence). Written as DNA, the CDR3 is TGTGCCAGTGGGGGACAGGGGGCTTATGGCTACACCTTC. Amino acid sequence: CASGGQGAYGYTF.

This chain's CDR3 is CASRLSGTGRSPLHF. The CDR3 bases are TGTGCCAGCAGACTTTCCGGGACAGGGAGGTCACCCCTCCACTTT. V gene TRBV5-8 combines with J gene TRBJ1-6; 9 bases map to TRBD1. The CDR3 loop spans 15 amino acids. Looked up from germline, CDR1 is SGHTS and CDR2 is YDEGEE. Trimming removed 5 bases from V and 10 bases from J; junction bases left unmatched: 10.

The CDR3 reads CASSLQGLDYGYTF. Here the CDR3 DNA reads TGTGCCAGCAGCCTACAGGGCTTAGACTATGGCTACACCTTC. The chain recombines TRBV3-1 (or the pseudogene TRBV3-2) with TRBJ1-2; a weak D match, TRBD1 (6 bases). Trimming took 4 bases from V and 3 from J, leaving 12 bases between them. The germline CDR1 and CDR2 sequences are LGHDT and YNNKEL (reference sequence). The CDR3 covers 14 residues.

The V gene is TRBV5-6, the J gene TRBJ1-1; D unresolved. The V end lost 0 bases, the J end lost 12 bases, and 18 bases lay between the germline ends. The CDR3 is 14 residues long. CDR1 and CDR2 (germline): SGHDT, YYEEEE. The CDR3 coding sequence is TGTGCCAGCAGCTTGGCCCCCCCGGGCCCGAGGACTTTCTTT. This gives the protein CASSLAPPGPRTFF.

The chain has TRBV10-3 and TRBJ1-5; no clear D. V was cut by 4 bases and J by 5 bases, with 12 bases left in between. CDR1 ENHRY and CDR2 SYGVKD come from the germline V gene. This CDR3 spans 14 amino acids. DNA for the CDR3: TGTGCCATCAGTGGGGAATTGAAGGATCAGCCCCAGCATTTT. Protein product: CAISGELKDQPQHF.

The J gene is TRBJ1-2, the V gene TRBV6-6; TRBD1 matches at 7 bases. Germline assignment: CDR1 MNHNY and CDR2 SVGAGI (reference sequence). The CDR3 runs 16 residues. V dropped 2 bases and J dropped 5; count of bases not matched to a gene: 11. The CDR3 here is CASSYPPPQGEYGYTF. CDR3 bases: TGTGCCAGCAGTTACCCACCTCCCCAGGGGGAATATGGCTACACCTTC.

The chain recombines TRBV7-2 with TRBJ2-1, with a tentative D call TRBD2 (6 bases). Deletions cut 5 bases from V and 7 bases from J, with 21 bases between. Germline values: CDR1 SGHTA, CDR2 FQGNSA. The CDR3 extends over 16 amino acids. The CDR3 coding sequence is TGTGCCAGCAGCGACCACATTAGCGGAGTAGAGAATGAGCAGTTCTTC. This gives the protein CASSDHISGVENEQFF.

To note about this clone: The sample contains more than one DNA sequence encoding this CDR3. The genes are TRBV18 and TRBJ1-1, with 7 bases identical to TRBD1. The CDR3 covers 13 residues. CDR1 is KGHSH, CDR2 LQKENI, per germline. V shed 3 bases and J 3 bases; nucleotides not matched to a gene: 1. The CDR3 DNA reads as TGTGCCAGCTCACCCAGGGGGGACACTGAAGCTTTCTTT. Residues: CASSPRGDTEAFF.

This CDR3 reads CASSRPGFNTEAFF. CDR3 DNA: TGTGCCAGCAGCCGCCCAGGGTTTAACACTGAAGCTTTCTTT. This chain joins TRBV5-8 and TRBJ1-1, with a possible D match to TRBD1 (5 bases). Trimming removed 4 bases from V and 2 bases from J, with 12 bases in between. Germline CDR1 is SGHTS and CDR2 is YDEGEE. This CDR3 has 14 amino acids. The variable domain in full, with the rest retrieved from reference TRBV5-8 and TRBJ1-1, is EAGVTQSPTHLIKTRGQQATLRCSPISGHTSVYWYQQALGLGLQFLLWYDEGEERNRGNFPPRFSGRQFPNYSSELNVNALELEDSALYLCASSRPGFNTEAFFGQGTRLTVV.

This chain uses TRBV4-3 with TRBJ2-7, with D unresolved. Per the germline V gene, CDR1 is LGHNA and CDR2 is YSLEER. V was cut by 4 bases and J by 3 bases, with 10 bases left in between. CDR3 length: 13 amino acids. The CDR3 DNA is TGCGCCAGCAGCCGAGATCGGCTCTACGAGCAGTACTTC. Translation gives CASSRDRLYEQYF.

The chain combines TRBV28 with TRBJ2-7; TRBD1 matches at 8 bases. This CDR3 region has 16 residues. Germline V CDR1 and CDR2: MDHEN, SYDVKM. Germline trimming cut 6 bases from V and 5 bases from J; bases unmatched to any gene: 15. The CDR3 bases are TGTGCCAGCAGCTCCTCGCTGGGACAGGAGTCCAACGAGCAGTACTTC. This codes for CASSSSLGQESNEQYF.

The V and J genes are TRBV28 and TRBJ2-2, with TRBD1 matching 8 bases. The ends lost 3 bases at V and 5 bases at J; junction bases unmatched: 5. The V gene's germline CDR1 is MDHEN and CDR2 SYDVKM. The CDR3 has 15 amino acids. CDR3 region: CASSFRTGWTGELFF. The CDR3, as DNA: TGTGCCAGCAGTTTCCGGACAGGGTGGACCGGGGAGCTGTTTTTT.

This rearrangement joins TRBV7-2 to TRBJ1-5; a weak D match, TRBD1 (6 bases). In germline, CDR1 is SGHTA, CDR2 FQGNSA. V gave up 6 bases and J gave up 2 bases, with 23 bases separating them. This CDR3 spans 18 amino acids. CDR3 nucleotides: TGTGCCAGCAGTAAATGCTTGGACCAGGGGCTTTGCAATCAGCCCCAGCATTTT. Protein: CASSKCLDQGLCNQPQHF.

This chain connects TRBV10-3 to TRBJ2-7, with 7 bases that match TRBD1. J lost 0 bases, V lost 3 bases, and 2 bases had no gene match. Per the germline V gene, CDR1 is ENHRY and CDR2 is SYGVKD. The CDR3 contains 14 residues. CDR3 DNA: TGTGCCATCAGTGACGGGACAGCCTCCTACGAGCAGTACTTC. As protein: CAISDGTASYEQYF.

This clone was recorded once. The DNA of the CDR3 is TGTGCCAGCAGCCAAGATGCGGGGCCGGGCACAGATACGCAGTATTTT. Its translation: CASSQDAGPGTDTQYF. V usage is TRBV4-2 and J usage is TRBJ2-3, with TRBD2 as a possible D gene (6 bases). Germline V gives CDR1 LGHNA, CDR2 YNFKEQ. This CDR3 has 16 amino acids. Trimming cost V 0 bases and J 1 base, with 11 bases left between them.

This sequence joins TRBV10-1 and TRBJ2-3; no reliable D call. The length of the CDR3 is 12 residues. V lost 4 bases, J lost 5 bases, and 7 bases lay in between. Germline V gene sequence: CDR1 WNHNN, CDR2 SYGVQD (reference sequence). The CDR3 reads CASSAVKDTQYF. CDR3 nucleotides: TGCGCCAGCAGTGCGGTTAAAGATACGCAGTATTTT.

V gene TRBV29-1 combines with J gene TRBJ1-1; D perhaps matches TRBD1 (5 bases). The germline V gene has CDR1 SQVTM and CDR2 ANQGSEA. V was shortened by 5 bases and J by 3 bases, with 10 bases between the two germline ends. This CDR3 region has 12 residues. DNA of the CDR3: TGCAGCGTTTTGGGACGGGACACTGAAGCTTTCTTT. Encoded protein: CSVLGRDTEAFF.

V and J are TRBV6-6 and TRBJ1-2, with TRBD1 as a possible D gene (5 bases). Germline assignment: CDR1 MNHNY and CDR2 SVGAGI (reference sequence). The CDR3 has 16 residues. The V end was cut by 4 bases, the J end by 6 bases, with 21 bases between. The CDR3 sequence: CASSSPTRGGVDGYTF. CDR3 DNA sequence: TGTGCCAGCAGTTCGCCCACCCGGGGGGGGGTGGATGGCTACACCTTC.

The rearrangement joins TRBV28 to TRBJ1-5; 7 nucleotides match TRBD1. Trimming took 5 bases from V and 4 from J; bases not matched to a gene: 14. Germline V gene lookup returns CDR1 MDHEN and CDR2 SYDVKM. The CDR3 is 17 amino acids. CDR3 in DNA: TGTGCCAGCAGTCTCACAGGGGTAAAGGCTCGGAATCAGCCCCAGCATTTT. It translates to CASSLTGVKARNQPQHF.

The count of this clone is one. V usage is TRBV10-3 and J usage is TRBJ1-5; D gene uncertain. Germline V gene lookup returns CDR1 ENHRY and CDR2 SYGVKD. CDR3 size: 13 residues. V was trimmed by 11 bases and J by 4 bases, leaving 15 bases between them. The CDR3 DNA reads TGTGCCGTGACGGATAGGGAGAATCAGCCCCAGCATTTT. It specifies CAVTDRENQPQHF.

Comments on this clone: The germline gene is not matched at one end of the junction; a read error may be the cause. This sequence joins TRBV7-2 and TRBJ1-1; no reliable D call. Germline V gene sequence: CDR1 SGHTA, CDR2 FQGNSA. The CDR3 has 12 amino acids. The CDR3 region has the DNA TGTGCCAGCAGCTTATACAACATTGAAGCTTTCTTT. Its translation is CASSLYNIEAFF.

The V gene is TRBV19, the J gene TRBJ2-4; weak D call: TRBD2 (6 bases). V dropped 5 bases and J dropped 0 bases, with 11 bases sitting between them. Germline CDR1 LNHDA, CDR2 SQIVND (reference sequence). This CDR3 region has 15 residues. The CDR3 region has the DNA TGTGCCAGTAGTCGGCAGGGACTAGCCAAAAACATTCAGTACTTC. Residues: CASSRQGLAKNIQYF.

This clone was seen a single time. This rearrangement joins TRBV15 to TRBJ1-2; 7 nucleotides line up with TRBD1. J lost 7 bases, V lost 1 base, and 9 bases had no gene match. Germline V gene sequence: CDR1 LNHNV, CDR2 YYDKDF (reference sequence). This CDR3 contains 15 residues. The CDR3 loop is CATSRGLEGAAGYTF. The DNA of the CDR3 is TGTGCCACCAGCAGAGGCTTGGAGGGGGCAGCTGGCTACACCTTC.

This chain uses TRBV28 with TRBJ2-1; perhaps TRBD1 as D (6 bases). CDR1 is MDHEN, CDR2 SYDVKM, per germline. This CDR3 spans 19 amino acids. V was shortened by 4 bases and J by 3 bases, with 25 bases between the two germline ends. The CDR3 DNA follows: TGTGCCAGCAGTTCCTTTACCGGGGCAGGGGCCGTTAGCTACAATGAGCAGTTCTTC. Its protein is CASSSFTGAGAVSYNEQFF.